This TCR beta chain was sequenced during a study of regulatory T cells in long-lasting Graves disease. Time point defined: newly diagnosed GD, antithyroid drugs for less than 3 months. Making the TCR library involved RNA that had been extracted from PBMCs. Recruitment took place at an endocrinology department in Xi'an, China. Arm-PCR of CDR3 regions with iRepertoire HTBI primers generated TCR beta libraries. TCRdb analysed the multiplex PCR reads with MiXCR anew, one entry per CDR3 protein. The top ten clones hold around 12% of a sample with 550,000 to 650,000 distinct CDR3 sequences, 15% to 20% of them seen once. V lost 1 base to trimming and J lost 4 bases, with 15 bases between them. The CDR3 runs 16 residues. Germline V gene lookup returns CDR1 SGHTA and CDR2 FQGNSA. This same sample was also part of a study on T cells in Graves' hyperthyroidism and ophthalmopathy. That work adds: Hyperthyroidism in the patients, aged 18 to 65, was newly diagnosed and under 2 months in duration. Uncontrolled infection, other autoimmune disease, pregnancy or lactation led to exclusion.

The material sequenced was peripheral blood mononuclear cells (PBMCs), taken at new diagnosis, from a patient treated with antithyroid drugs. The chain has TRBV7-2 and TRBJ2-3; perhaps TRBD1 as D (6 bases). The sequence came from a young man with Graves disease. The CDR3 nucleotides are TGTGCCAGCAGCTTAGTTGGTCAGGGGAGTTCAGATACGCAGTATTTT. It specifies CASSLVGQGSSDTQYF.